This T cell receptor (beta chain) stems from a study of Ad26.COV2.S vaccination and SARS-CoV-2 variants. This sample's treatment: roughly 19 received Ad26.COV2.S at low or high dose, single or two shots; a few received placebo; per-sample allocation not given. The samples were gathered on day 63 after the first injection of vaccine or placebo. TCRdb keeps only in-frame clones here, not all; method: immunoSEQ multiplex PCR. The table includes over 450,000 clones, about 89% detected once. The receptor comes from a person aged 18 to 65 who received the Ad26.COV2.S COVID-19 vaccine or a placebo. The sample consisted of peripheral blood, taken in a trial of Ad26.COV2.S vaccine versus placebo.

The CDR3 DNA follows: TGTGCCACCAGCAGAGGGAATGGAGCTAACTATGGCTACACCTTC. Translating it yields CATSRGNGANYGYTF. The chain uses TRBV15 and TRBJ1-2; D unresolved. CDR3 length: 15 amino acids. Deletions cut 1 base from V and 0 bases from J, with 9 bases between. CDR1 is LNHNV and CDR2 is YYDKDF in the germline V gene (reference sequence).